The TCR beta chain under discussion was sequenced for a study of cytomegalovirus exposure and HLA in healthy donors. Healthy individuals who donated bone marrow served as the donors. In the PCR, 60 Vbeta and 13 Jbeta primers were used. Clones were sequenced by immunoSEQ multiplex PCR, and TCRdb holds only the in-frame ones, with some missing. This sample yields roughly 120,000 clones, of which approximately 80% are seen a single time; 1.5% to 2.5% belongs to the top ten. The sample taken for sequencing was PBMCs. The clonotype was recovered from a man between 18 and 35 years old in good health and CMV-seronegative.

CDR3 nucleotides: TGTGCCAGCAGGGACCCGGGACTAGCTGGAAATGAGCAGTTCTTC. Its translation: CASRDPGLAGNEQFF. The chain employs TRBV6-5 and TRBJ2-1; TRBD2 agrees at 9 bases. This CDR3 comprises 15 residues. V shed 6 bases and J 7 bases; nucleotides not matched to a gene: 10. Germline CDR1 MNHEY, CDR2 SVGAGI.